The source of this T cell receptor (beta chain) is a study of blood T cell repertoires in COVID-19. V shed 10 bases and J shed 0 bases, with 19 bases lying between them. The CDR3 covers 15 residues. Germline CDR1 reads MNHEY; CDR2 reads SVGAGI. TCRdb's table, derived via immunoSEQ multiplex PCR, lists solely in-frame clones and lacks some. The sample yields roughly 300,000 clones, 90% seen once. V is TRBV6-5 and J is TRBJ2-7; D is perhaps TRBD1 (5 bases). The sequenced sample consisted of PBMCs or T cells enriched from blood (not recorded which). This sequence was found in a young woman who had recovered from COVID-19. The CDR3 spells CAIGWATGSSYEQYF. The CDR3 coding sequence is TGTGCCATCGGGTGGGCAACAGGAAGCTCCTACGAGCAGTACTTC.